Given below is one T cell receptor (beta chain) in context. These data are taken from a study of cytotoxic CD8 clonotypes in ibrutinib-treated CLL. The data were produced by immunoSEQ multiplex PCR, yet TCRdb's version contains in-frame clones alone and is incomplete. The top ten clones hold roughly 6.7% of a sample with fewer than 400,000 clones, roughly 70% of them seen once. Germline V gene data show CDR1 as MGHDK and CDR2 as SYGVNS. This CDR3 has 15 residues. Trimming took 6 bases from V and 0 from J, leaving 14 bases between them. The material was PBMCs, obtained after 36 months of ibrutinib treatment. The V and J genes are TRBV25-1 and TRBJ1-1, with D hard to call. This clonotype was obtained from a human donor with chronic lymphocytic leukemia. The CDR3 loop reads CASRGFPPMNTEAFF. CDR3 in DNA: TGTGCCAGCAGGGGTTTCCCCCCTATGAACACTGAAGCTTTCTTT. Using reference TRBV25-1 and TRBJ1-1 for the parts outside the CDR3, the full variable domain is EADIYQTPRYLVIGTGKKITLECSQTMGHDKMYWYQQDPGMELHLIHYSYGVNSTEKGDLSSESTVSRIRTEHFPLTLESARPSHTSQYLCASRGFPPMNTEAFFGQGTRLTVV.